The rows below give T cell receptor beta chains drawn from one sample of a study of shared clonotypes between healthy human individuals. Only in-frame clones appear in the TCRdb table, and some are missing; sequencing was by immunoSEQ multiplex PCR. The table includes 550,000 to 850,000 clones, 55% to 75% detected once. The sample taken for sequencing was memory CD4+ T cells sorted from blood. All receptors derive from a woman aged 25 to 39 in good health. Both conserved end residues are part of each CDR3. The D gene is left open where the match is weak. Clone size is shown for a subset of rows, as once, few, many or a class of expanded clone.

CDR3 length	clone size	V gene	J gene	D gene	CDR3 DNA	CDR3 protein
13	-	TRBV6-1	TRBJ1-2	-	TGTGCCAGCAGTGAACTTGAGGGACGCGGCTACACCTTC	CASSELEGRGYTF
16	-	TRBV10-3	TRBJ2-3	-	TGTGCCATCAGTGAGGGAGGGGGAGGGCCGCAAGATACGCAGTATTTT	CAISEGGGGPQDTQYF
18	-	TRBV27	TRBJ2-1	TRBD2	TGTGCCAGCAGAACCCACACGGTCCCCGGGACTACCTACAATGAGCAGTTCTTC	CASRTHTVPGTTYNEQFF
13	-	TRBV25-1	TRBJ2-2	TRBD1	TGTGCCAGCACCGGGACAGGGATCGGGGAGCTGTTTTTT	CASTGTGIGELFF
14	few	TRBV19	TRBJ2-7	-	TGTGCCAGTAGTATGTTACGGGAGCCCTACGAGCAGTACTTC	CASSMLREPYEQYF
15	few	TRBV5-1	TRBJ1-4	TRBD1	TGCGCCAGCAGCCCGACAGGGGGCGTTACAGAAAAACTGTTTTTT	CASSPTGGVTEKLFF
18	-	TRBV27	TRBJ2-3	TRBD2	TGTGCCAGCAGTTTATCGGTGACTAGCGGGATTGCGGCAGATACGCAGTATTTT	CASSLSVTSGIAADTQYF
14	-	TRBV5-5	TRBJ1-1	-	TGTGCCAGCAGCTCCAGGGTTAGGAACACTGAAGCTTTCTTT	CASSSRVRNTEAFF
14	-	TRBV29-1	TRBJ1-1	TRBD1	TGCAGCGTTGCCCGCGGGACAGGGGGGACTGAAGCTTTCTTT	CSVARGTGGTEAFF
15	-	TRBV6-1	TRBJ1-5	-	TGTGCCAGCAGTGAAGATGCAGGGGGCAATCAGCCCCAGCATTTT	CASSEDAGGNQPQHF
15	few	TRBV5-1	TRBJ1-5	TRBD1	TGCGCCAGCAGCCCGTTTACAGGGGGAGATCAGCCCCAGCATTTT	CASSPFTGGDQPQHF
14	-	TRBV19	TRBJ2-1	-	TGTGCCAGTAGTCAGAGGGGCGGCTACAATGAGCAGTTCTTC	CASSQRGGYNEQFF
14	-	TRBV5-4	TRBJ1-1	-	TGTGCCAGCAGCCCAGCCCAGGGCGGAACTGAAGCTTTCTTT	CASSPAQGGTEAFF
14	-	TRBV27	TRBJ2-7	TRBD2	TGTGCCAGCCGGGGAGGGGTTCACTTCTACGAGCAGTACTTC	CASRGGVHFYEQYF
13	-	TRBV28	TRBJ2-2	-	TGTGCCAGCCCCCTAAGGGACACCGGGGAGCTGTTTTTT	CASPLRDTGELFF
17	-	TRBV7-3	TRBJ2-1	-	TGTGCCAGCAGCTTACCGACGGCACAGGACACGTACAATGAGCAGTTCTTC	CASSLPTAQDTYNEQFF
12	-	TRBV28	TRBJ2-7	-	TGTGCCAGCAGTTTAGCAGGGTTCGAGCAGTACTTC	CASSLAGFEQYF
16	-	TRBV7-3	TRBJ1-1	TRBD1	TGTGCCAGCAGTCCTAACAGGGGGCCATCTAACACTGAAGCTTTCTTT	CASSPNRGPSNTEAFF
15	-	TRBV30	TRBJ2-2	-	TGTGCCTGGGCCCACCTGGGACAGAACACCGGGGAGCTGTTTTTT	CAWAHLGQNTGELFF
16	-	TRBV13	TRBJ2-2	-	TGTGCCAGCAGCTTATTAAAAGGGACGAACACCGGGGAGCTGTTTTTT	CASSLLKGTNTGELFF
15	-	TRBV4-2	TRBJ1-1	-	TGTGCCAGCAGCCGTATAGGACACCTGAACACTGAAGCTTTCTTT	CASSRIGHLNTEAFF
14	-	TRBV30	TRBJ2-2	TRBD2	TGTGCCTGGCGACTAGCGGGGGGGACCGGGGAGCTGTTTTTT	CAWRLAGGTGELFF
14	many	TRBV6-6	TRBJ2-1	TRBD2	TGTGCCAGCAGTTACGAGACTAGCGGGAATGAGCAGTTCTTC	CASSYETSGNEQFF
13	-	TRBV6-6	TRBJ2-1	-	TGTGCCAGCGGCCCTAGGGTTGTGGATGAGCAGTTCTTC	CASGPRVVDEQFF
17	-	TRBV5-8	TRBJ1-2	-	TGTGCCAGCAGCTTGGGGGCAGGGTTTACGGGGAACTATGGCTACACCTTC	CASSLGAGFTGNYGYTF
13	-	TRBV18	TRBJ1-1	-	TGTGCCAGCTCAAGGACAAGCAACACTGAAGCTTTCTTT	CASSRTSNTEAFF
16	-	TRBV4-1	TRBJ2-5	-	TGCGCCAGCAGCCAAGGTACCGGGACTTACAAAGAGACCCAGTACTTC	CASSQGTGTYKETQYF
14	few	TRBV18	TRBJ2-7	-	TGTGCCAGCTCCCCCGGGACCAGCACCTACGAGCAGTACTTC	CASSPGTSTYEQYF
14	few	TRBV2	TRBJ2-5	TRBD1	TGTGCCAGCACCGGGACAGGAGTGGTGGAGACCCAGTACTTC	CASTGTGVVETQYF